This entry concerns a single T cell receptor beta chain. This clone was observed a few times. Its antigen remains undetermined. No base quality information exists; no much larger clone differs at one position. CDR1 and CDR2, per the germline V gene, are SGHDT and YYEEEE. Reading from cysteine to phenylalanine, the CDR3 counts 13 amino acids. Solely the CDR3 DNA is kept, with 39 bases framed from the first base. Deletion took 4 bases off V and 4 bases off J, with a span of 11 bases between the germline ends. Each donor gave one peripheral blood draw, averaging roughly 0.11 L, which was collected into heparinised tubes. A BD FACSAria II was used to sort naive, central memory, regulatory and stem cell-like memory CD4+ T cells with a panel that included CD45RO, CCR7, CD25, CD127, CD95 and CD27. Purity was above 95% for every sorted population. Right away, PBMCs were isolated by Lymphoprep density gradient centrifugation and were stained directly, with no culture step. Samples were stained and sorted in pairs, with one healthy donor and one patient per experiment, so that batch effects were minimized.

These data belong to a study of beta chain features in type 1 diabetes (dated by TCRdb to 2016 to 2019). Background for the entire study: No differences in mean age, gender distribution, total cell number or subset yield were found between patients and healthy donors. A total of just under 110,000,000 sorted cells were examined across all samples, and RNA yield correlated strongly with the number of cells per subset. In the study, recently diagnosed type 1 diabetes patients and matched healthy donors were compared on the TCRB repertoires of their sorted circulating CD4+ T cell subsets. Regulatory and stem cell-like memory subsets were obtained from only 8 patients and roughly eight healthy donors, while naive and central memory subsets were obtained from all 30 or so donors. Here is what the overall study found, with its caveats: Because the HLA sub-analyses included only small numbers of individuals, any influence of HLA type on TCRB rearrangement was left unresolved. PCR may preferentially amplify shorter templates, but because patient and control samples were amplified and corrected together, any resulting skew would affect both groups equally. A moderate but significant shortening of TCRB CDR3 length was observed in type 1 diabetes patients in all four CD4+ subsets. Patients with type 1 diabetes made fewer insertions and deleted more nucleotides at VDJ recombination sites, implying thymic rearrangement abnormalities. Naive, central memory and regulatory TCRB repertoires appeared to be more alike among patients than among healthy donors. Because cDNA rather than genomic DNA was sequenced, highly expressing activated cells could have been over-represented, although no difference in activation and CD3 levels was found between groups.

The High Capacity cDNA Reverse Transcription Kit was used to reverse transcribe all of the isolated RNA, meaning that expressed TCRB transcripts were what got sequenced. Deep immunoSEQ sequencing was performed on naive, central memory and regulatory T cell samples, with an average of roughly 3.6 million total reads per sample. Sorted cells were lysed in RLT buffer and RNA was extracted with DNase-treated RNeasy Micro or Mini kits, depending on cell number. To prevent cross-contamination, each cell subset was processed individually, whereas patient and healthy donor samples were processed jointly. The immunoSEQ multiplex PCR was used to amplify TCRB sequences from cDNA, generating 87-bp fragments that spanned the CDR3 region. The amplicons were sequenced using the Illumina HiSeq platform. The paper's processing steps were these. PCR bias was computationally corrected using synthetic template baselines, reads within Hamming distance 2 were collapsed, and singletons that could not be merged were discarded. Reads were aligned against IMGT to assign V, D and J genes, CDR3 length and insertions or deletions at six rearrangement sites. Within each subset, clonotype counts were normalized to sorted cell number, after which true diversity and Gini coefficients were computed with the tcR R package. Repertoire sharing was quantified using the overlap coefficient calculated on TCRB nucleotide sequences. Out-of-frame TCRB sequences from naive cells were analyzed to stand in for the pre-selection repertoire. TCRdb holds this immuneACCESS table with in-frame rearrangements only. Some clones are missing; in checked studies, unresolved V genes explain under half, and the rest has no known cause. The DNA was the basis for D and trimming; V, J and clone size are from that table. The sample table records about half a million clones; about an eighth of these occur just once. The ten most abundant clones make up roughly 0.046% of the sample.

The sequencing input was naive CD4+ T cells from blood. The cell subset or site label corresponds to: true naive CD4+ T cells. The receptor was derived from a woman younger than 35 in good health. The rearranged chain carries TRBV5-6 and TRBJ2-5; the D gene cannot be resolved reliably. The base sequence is TGTGCCAGCAGCCCGGTGGTGACAGAGACCCAGTACTTC. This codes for CASSPVVTETQYF.